These T cell receptor beta chains were read from a single sample in a study of immune heterogeneity within non-small cell lung tumors. TCRdb reprocessed the multiplex PCR reads with MiXCR, giving one entry per CDR3 protein. The sample holds roughly 1,700 distinct CDR3 sequences, around half seen once. Sequencing was done on a sample of lung tumor tissue. All receptors come from a man aged 60 to 69 with non-small cell lung cancer. CDR3s include the opening cysteine and the closing phenylalanine or tryptophan. A D gene is named only where the DNA matches it firmly. A row's size may be missing; if present it is once, few, many or a size class.

d_call j_call clone_size v_call cdr3_nt cdr3_aa
TRBD1 TRBJ1-1 NA TRBV18 TGTGCCAGCTCACCAGCCAGGGGGTCTTCTGAAGCTTTCTTT CASSPARGSSEAFF
TRBD1 TRBJ2-7 once TRBV4-1 TGCGCCAGCAGCCAAGAAGACAGGGGGTCGCTAGTCGAGCAGTACTTC CASSQEDRGSLVEQYF
NA TRBJ2-5 NA TRBV10-1 TGCGCCAGCAGTGGGGCCCTGGGAGAGACCCAGTACTTC CASSGALGETQYF
TRBD1 TRBJ1-1 NA TRBV6-1 TGTGCCAGCAGGGGACCCGGGACAGGCGAAAACACTGAAGCTTTCTTT CASRGPGTGENTEAFF
NA TRBJ2-5 NA TRBV5-1 TGCGCCAGCAGCTTGGGGAGCACCCCGGGGGAGACCCAGTACTTC CASSLGSTPGETQYF
NA TRBJ2-2 NA TRBV12-3/TRBV12-4 TGTGCCAGCAGACGGGACAACGCGAACACCGGGGAGCTGTTTTTT CASRRDNANTGELFF
NA TRBJ2-5 NA TRBV15 TGTGCCACCAGCAGATCTTCGTCTAGCTCTGGCGAGACCCAGTACTTC CATSRSSSSSGETQYF
NA TRBJ1-6 NA TRBV6-2/TRBV6-3 TGTGCCAGCAGGGACCCGGGACAAAATAATTCACCCCTCCACTTT CASRDPGQNNSPLHF
NA TRBJ1-2 large TRBV20-1 TGCAGTGCTAGAGCAGGACAGCCCCTAAGAGGTGGCTACACCTTC CSARAGQPLRGGYTF
NA TRBJ1-3 NA TRBV2 TGTGCCAGCAGTGAAGGGGGGCCCGGAAACACCATATATTTT CASSEGGPGNTIYF
TRBD2 TRBJ2-1 few TRBV6-1 TGTGCCAGCAGTGAAGGACTAGCGGGAGGGGGCAATGAGCAGTTCTTC CASSEGLAGGGNEQFF
NA TRBJ1-2 few TRBV6-2/TRBV6-3 TGTGCCAGCAGTTACTGGACAGAAGGCTACACCTTC CASSYWTEGYTF
TRBD2 TRBJ2-5 NA TRBV20-1 TGCAGTGCTAGAGGGGAGACAGGACCTAGCGGGAGAGGGGAGACCCAGTACTTC CSARGETGPSGRGETQYF
TRBD1 TRBJ1-5 few TRBV15 TGTGCCACCAGCAGGACAGGGTATGATCAGCCCCAGCATTTT CATSRTGYDQPQHF
TRBD2 TRBJ2-1 few TRBV20-1 TGCAGTGCTCCAGACCTCTCTAGCGGAAGCTCCTACAATGAGCAGTTCTTC CSAPDLSSGSSYNEQFF
NA TRBJ2-7 NA TRBV12-3/TRBV12-4 TGTGCCAGCAGTTTAGGCTACGAGCAGTACTTC CASSLGYEQYF
NA TRBJ1-5 NA TRBV6-1 TGTGCCAGCAGTGCCGGGGGAGGGGGAAATCAGCCCCAGCATTTT CASSAGGGGNQPQHF
NA TRBJ1-4 NA TRBV6-1 TGTGCCAGCAGACAGGGCGAAGGTGAAAAACTGTTTTTT CASRQGEGEKLFF